These 22 T cell receptor beta chains were sequenced from one sample in a study of T cells in Graves' hyperthyroidism and ophthalmopathy. Amplified TCR beta CDR3 regions came from RNA transcripts. Carried out on the TCR CDR3, a first-round RT-PCR used the HTBI primer set. MiXCR, applied by TCRdb to the multiplex PCR reads, yields one record per CDR3 protein. Among 300,000 to 450,000 distinct CDR3 sequences listed, 14% to 15% were seen once. The sample taken for sequencing was blood. The receptors originated from a woman aged 25-40 years with Graves' hyperthyroidism.

This clonotype has at least ten counts. This chain uses TRBV18 with TRBJ2-4, with TRBD2 matching over 8 bases. J lost 8 bases, V lost 2 bases, and 8 bases had no gene match. The CDR3 loop spans 15 amino acids. Germline V gene sequence: CDR1 KGHSH, CDR2 LQKENI. Written as DNA, the CDR3 is TGTGCCAGCTCACCAGGGTCGGGAGGGCCGGACATTCAGTACTTC. Translating gives CASSPGSGGPDIQYF.

CDR3: CATSKTGTYEQYF. CDR3 nucleotide sequence: TGTGCCACCAGCAAGACCGGAACCTACGAGCAGTACTTC. V and J are TRBV15 and TRBJ2-7; D not resolved. V dropped 4 bases and J dropped 2 bases, with 9 bases sitting between them. The CDR3 has 13 residues. The germline gives CDR1 LNHNV, CDR2 YYDKDF (reference sequence).

This clonotype has only a few counts. V is TRBV12-3 or TRBV12-4 and J is TRBJ2-2; maybe TRBD2 (6 bases). Trimming took 5 bases from V and 1 from J, leaving 11 bases between them. The CDR3 totals 15 residues. DNA for the CDR3: TGTGCCAGCAGTCCCTCGGGGGTGAACACCGGGGAGCTGTTTTTT. Amino acid sequence: CASSPSGVNTGELFF.

This clonotype came up a few times. The V gene is TRBV27, the J gene TRBJ2-7, with D possibly called TRBD1 or TRBD2 (5 bases each). V lost 4 bases to trimming and J lost 2 bases, with 15 bases between them. This CDR3 has 15 amino acids. Germline V gene lookup returns CDR1 MNHEY and CDR2 SMNVEV (reference sequence). CDR3 bases: TGTGCCAGCAGTTCGGACCGACGGGGACCCTACGAGCAGTACTTC. Protein: CASSSDRRGPYEQYF.

This clonotype was observed at least ten times. The DNA of the CDR3 is TGTGCCAGCAGTTTAGCGGGTGTGGGACTAGCGGTTAGCACAGATACGCAGTATTTT. This sequence encodes CASSLAGVGLAVSTDTQYF. This chain joins TRBV12-3 or TRBV12-4 and TRBJ2-3; 11 bases are a match to TRBD2. This CDR3 has 19 residues. Trimming at V came to 0 bases and at J to 0 bases, leaving 8 bases not matched to a gene.

This clonotype was observed many times. This chain connects TRBV18 to TRBJ2-7; no reliable D call. Germline V lookup: CDR1 KGHSH, CDR2 LQKENI. With 2 bases removed from V and 7 bases from J, the gap between germline ends came to 12 bases. The CDR3 totals 13 residues. CDR3 protein: CASSPNSREEQYF. CDR3 coding DNA: TGTGCCAGCTCACCAAACTCCCGAGAGGAGCAGTACTTC.

The chain is built from TRBV19 and TRBJ1-2; D uncertain. From germline, CDR1 is LNHDA and CDR2 SQIVND (reference sequence). V shed 5 bases and J shed 8 bases, with 15 bases lying between them. This CDR3 has 13 amino acids. For the CDR3, the DNA is TGTGCCAGTAGTCCCTCCCCCGGCGGCGGCTACACCTTC. The encoded protein is CASSPSPGGGYTF.

V usage is TRBV28 and J usage is TRBJ1-1; no reliable D call. Per germline, CDR1 MDHEN and CDR2 SYDVKM. The CDR3 length is 15 residues. The V end was cut by 3 bases, the J end by 1 base, with 12 bases between. In nucleotides, the CDR3 is TGTGCCAGCAGTTTTCTGCCACCCGGGAACACTGAAGCTTTCTTT. Its translation is CASSFLPPGNTEAFF.

This clonotype was observed many times. This sequence joins TRBV6-1 and TRBJ2-1; TRBD1 aligns across 8 bases. From germline, CDR1 is MNHNS and CDR2 SASEGT. The CDR3 is 16 amino acids. The V gene end was trimmed by 2 bases and the J gene end by 8 bases; junction bases not matched to a gene: 11. This CDR3 is CASSERTGAGGYEQFF. The CDR3 nucleotides read TGTGCCAGCAGTGAAAGAACGGGCGCAGGGGGCTATGAGCAGTTCTTC.

Written as DNA, the CDR3 is TGTGCCAGCAGTTCCCCAGCGGGAGGGAATGAGCAGTTCTTC. It specifies CASSSPAGGNEQFF. The chain couples TRBV28 to TRBJ2-1, with 10 positions matching TRBD2. Germline V gene sequence: CDR1 MDHEN, CDR2 SYDVKM. The CDR3 totals 14 residues. V shed 4 bases and J 7 bases; nucleotides not matched to a gene: 4.

This clonotype has only a few counts. The rearrangement links TRBV30 to TRBJ1-1; no definite D call. The CDR3 sequence is 11 residues long. Trimming took 5 bases from V and 10 from J, leaving 14 bases between them. Per the germline V gene, CDR1 is GTSNPN and CDR2 is SVGIG (reference sequence). The DNA for the CDR3 is TGTGCCTGGGGCGCCGGGGTAGGAGCTTTCTTT. Translated: CAWGAGVGAFF.

This chain joins TRBV7-2 and TRBJ1-5; D possibly corresponds to TRBD1 (6 bases). Trimming pared 0 bases from V and 0 bases from J, leaving 12 bases between. The CDR3 is 17 residues long. The V gene's germline CDR1 is SGHTA and CDR2 FQGNSA. The DNA for the CDR3 is TGTGCCAGCAGCTTAGCGACAGGTCCCTATAGCAATCAGCCCCAGCATTTT. This gives the protein CASSLATGPYSNQPQHF.

The table lists this clonotype with many counts. The rearrangement joins TRBV2 to TRBJ2-3, with 8 bases identical to TRBD2. The CDR3 is 16 residues long. CDR1 SNHLY and CDR2 FYNNEI come from the germline V gene. V trimming: 6 bases; J trimming: 4 bases; junction bases outside the gene matches: 12. The chain's CDR3 is CASRLSVTGGADTQYF. The CDR3 nucleotides read TGTGCCAGCAGGTTAAGTGTAACGGGAGGGGCAGATACGCAGTATTTT.

The rearrangement links TRBV4-2 to TRBJ1-2; 8 bases map to TRBD1. The CDR3 has 16 residues. Germline lookup yields CDR1 LGHNA and CDR2 YNFKEQ. The junction had 12 bases not matched to a gene; V was cut back by 1 base and J by 8 bases. The CDR3 DNA follows: TGTGCCAGCAGCCAAGTTACTGGGGACAGGCGCAGCGGCTACACCTTC. It specifies CASSQVTGDRRSGYTF.

This clonotype was counted ten times or more. The CDR3 DNA follows: TGCGCCAGCAGTGCGGCTAGCGGGGTATACGAGCAGTACTTC. Protein: CASSAASGVYEQYF. The chain combines TRBV10-2 with TRBJ2-7; TRBD2 aligns across 9 bases. The CDR3 length is 14 residues. Trimming cost V 4 bases and J 4 bases; bases outside gene matches: 5. In germline, CDR1 is WSHSY, CDR2 SAAADI.

This clonotype was detected only a few times. V gene TRBV7-9 combines with J gene TRBJ2-5, with D possibly being TRBD2 (6 bases). This CDR3 contains 14 residues. Trimming took 5 bases from V and 2 from J, leaving 12 bases between them. Germline CDR1 and CDR2: SEHNR and FQNEAQ (reference sequence). The CDR3 DNA follows: TGTGCCAGCAGCGGGCAAGGGACTCAAGAGACCCAGTACTTC. It translates to CASSGQGTQETQYF.

This clonotype occurred many times. The rearrangement uses TRBV12-3 or TRBV12-4 and TRBJ1-2; D is unresolved. The V end lost 6 bases, the J end lost 2 bases, and 7 bases lay between the germline ends. The CDR3 runs 12 residues. The CDR3 loop reads CASRGPNYGYTF. The CDR3 coding sequence is TGTGCCAGCAGGGGCCCAAACTATGGCTACACCTTC.

J is TRBJ2-5 and V is TRBV5-1; 13 nucleotides agree with TRBD2. V lost 3 bases to trimming and J lost 5 bases; unmatched junction nucleotides: 4. This CDR3 has 15 residues. Germline V gives CDR1 SGHRS, CDR2 YFSETQ. In DNA form, the CDR3 reads TGCGCCAGCAGCTCTGGGACTAGCGGGACCGAGACCCAGTACTTC. This sequence encodes CASSSGTSGTETQYF.

J is TRBJ1-6 and V is TRBV11-2; 8 positions match TRBD1. CDR3 length: 15 residues. Germline trimming cut 6 bases from V and 9 bases from J; bases unmatched to any gene: 10. Germline V gene sequence: CDR1 SGHAT, CDR2 FQNNGV. CDR3 sequence reads: CASRLGQANPSPLHF. The CDR3 DNA sequence: TGTGCCAGCAGACTGGGACAGGCCAACCCTTCACCCCTCCACTTT. Supplemented by reference TRBV11-2 and TRBJ1-6, the full variable domain reads EAGVAQSPRYKIIEKRQSVAFWCNPISGHATLYWYQQILGQGPKLLIQFQNNGVVDDSQLPKDRFSAERLKGVDSTLKIQPAKLEDSAVYLCASRLGQANPSPLHFGNGTRLTVT.

This clonotype has ten or more counts. This chain links TRBV20-1 with TRBJ2-1; D gene uncertain. Trimming stripped 3 bases from V and 7 bases from J, with 10 bases between. The CDR3 runs to 12 residues. Germline V CDR1 and CDR2: DFQATT, SNEGSKA (reference sequence). The CDR3 loop reads CSASWTQNEQFF. In DNA form, the CDR3 reads TGCAGTGCTAGCTGGACCCAGAATGAGCAGTTCTTC.

This clonotype appeared many times. The chain recombines TRBV28 with TRBJ1-5; no clear D gene. Deletions cut 1 base from V and 4 bases from J, with 11 bases between. This CDR3 spans 15 amino acids. Germline lookup yields CDR1 MDHEN and CDR2 SYDVKM. CDR3: CASSLSQELNQPQHF. The CDR3 nucleotides are TGTGCCAGCAGTTTATCCCAGGAGCTAAATCAGCCCCAGCATTTT.

This clonotype was seen only a few times. The rearrangement uses TRBV6-1 and TRBJ2-1, with TRBD1 identical over 7 bases. Unmatched junction bases numbered 3, after V lost 6 bases and J lost 4 bases. The CDR3 loop spans 13 amino acids. CDR1 is MNHNS, CDR2 SASEGT, per germline. The DNA for the CDR3 is TGTGCCAGCAGCACGGGACAGTACAATGAGCAGTTCTTC. Encoded protein: CASSTGQYNEQFF.